The TCR beta chain described here comes from a study of T-cell reconstitution after alpha-beta-depleted transplantation in children. This sample's TCRbeta library carried unique molecular identifier barcodes. TCRdb itself ran the PCR reads through MiXCR, one entry per CDR3 protein. The sample gives over 200,000 distinct CDR3 sequences, approximately 8.4% of which show up once; roughly 35% is in the top ten. At least ten counts were recorded for this clonotype. Its antigen is still unknown. Study outcomes and limitations: Recipient T cells and thymic progenitors that survived gave rise to the high TCRbeta diversity observed at day 60 in some patients. Reportedly, only several hundred clones from non-depleted graft cells drove alpha-beta T-cell counts at about two months.

The V end was cut by 0 bases, the J end by 7 bases, with 20 bases between. Per the germline V gene, CDR1 is SGDLS and CDR2 is YYNGEE. The CDR3 consists of 16 residues. The sample here was PBMCs, mostly from graft donor cells, taken 360 days after TCRalphabeta/CD19-depleted stem cell transplant. The V gene is TRBV9, the J gene TRBJ2-7; D may be TRBD1 (5 bases). The TCR was taken from a male patient aged 2 to 9 who had a stem cell transplant for acute myeloid leukemia, so the T cells may come from the graft donor. The CDR3 DNA sequence: TGTGCCAGCAGCGTAGTTCCTCTCATGGGGCTTGGGGAGCAGTACTTC. Translating it yields CASSVVPLMGLGEQYF.